This TCR beta chain was observed in a study of blood T cell repertoires in COVID-19. Study overall: The study drew acute and convalescent COVID-19 samples from the United States, Italy and Spain. The analysed material was cDNA or gDNA that came from T cells, B-cell-depleted T cells, or PBMCs.

As processed by the authors: It was from reference gene primer amplification that nucleated cell counts were estimated. Generated by immunoSEQ multiplex PCR, the TCRdb table keeps only in-frame clones and is missing some. Clone size and the V and J calls come from that table; the DNA yielded D and trimming. Among 70,000 to 100,000 clones listed, approximately 90% were seen once. The V and J ends lost 2 bases and 7 bases respectively, with 14 bases between them. CDR3 length equals 15 residues. Looked up from germline, CDR1 is MNHEY and CDR2 is SMNVEV (reference sequence). The sample taken for sequencing was peripheral blood. This chain links TRBV27 with TRBJ2-2, with D possibly matching TRBD2 (5 bases). This TCR derives from a woman older than 75 with active COVID-19. CDR3 sequence reads: CASSLRLARGGELFF. The CDR3 DNA sequence: TGTGCCAGCAGTTTACGTCTAGCCCGGGGCGGGGAGCTGTTTTTT.